These 30 T cell receptor beta chains were sequenced from one sample in a study of CD8 T cells in ankylosing spondylitis. Findings and caveats of the study: A TCR beta motif of under ten highly homologous variants seemed to mark ankylosing spondylitis blood.

Their recognized antigens are unknown. In TCRdb, the 5' RACE reads were re-called with MiXCR into one record per CDR3 protein. The sample has fewer than 550,000 distinct CDR3 sequences, 5.3% seen once. Sequenced input: blood, either unsorted or a sorted T cell fraction (not recorded which). These receptor sequences come from a male donor with ankylosing spondylitis.

A remark on this clonotype: A read error is possible here, since a much larger clone lies one base away. V and J are TRBV20-1 and TRBJ2-6, with D tentatively TRBD1 or TRBD2 (5 bases each). The length of the CDR3 is 15 residues. Looked up from germline, CDR1 is DFQATT and CDR2 is SNEGSKA (reference sequence). The CDR3 region has the DNA TGCAGTGCCAACGGGGAAAACTCTGGGGCCAACGCCCTGACTTTC. It yields the protein CSANGENSGANALTF.

This clonotype was observed many times. This rearrangement joins TRBV20-1 to TRBJ2-5; D gene unclear. Germline values: CDR1 DFQATT, CDR2 SNEGSKA (reference sequence). V dropped 0 bases and J dropped 4 bases, with 9 bases sitting between them. This CDR3 is 13 amino acids long. CDR3 sequence: CSARDPQSETQYF. The CDR3, as DNA: TGCAGTGCTAGAGATCCGCAGTCAGAGACCCAGTACTTC.

This chain uses TRBV6-2 or TRBV6-3 with TRBJ1-1; maybe TRBD1 (5 bases). CDR3 length equals 14 residues. The germline V gene has CDR1 MNHEY and CDR2 SVGEGT. V lost 0 bases to trimming and J lost 4 bases, with 9 bases between them. DNA of the CDR3: TGTGCCAGCAGTTACTCGATCACAGGCACTGAAGCTTTCTTT. Translating gives CASSYSITGTEAFF.

This clonotype has a count of ten or more. The chain combines TRBV10-3 with TRBJ2-7, with D perhaps TRBD1 (6 bases). The V end was cut by 0 bases, the J end by 5 bases, with 14 bases between. Germline CDR1 and CDR2: ENHRY and SYGVKD. This CDR3 contains 15 residues. CDR3 DNA sequence: TGTGCCATCAGTGAGTCGTCCAGGGGATTAGACGAGCAGTACTTC. Protein sequence: CAISESSRGLDEQYF.

Many counts were recorded for this clonotype. The genes are TRBV7-2 and TRBJ2-5, with D possibly matching TRBD2 (5 bases). The CDR3 sequence is 13 residues long. V was trimmed by 0 bases and J by 5 bases, leaving 7 bases between them. CDR1 and CDR2 (germline): SGHTA, FQGNSA. CDR3 protein: CASSLARVETQYF. The CDR3 DNA sequence: TGTGCCAGCAGCTTAGCGAGGGTGGAGACCCAGTACTTC.

This clonotype was recorded at least ten times. V is TRBV11-2 and J is TRBJ2-1; D gene uncertain. V was trimmed by 7 bases and J by 7 bases, leaving 5 bases between them. This CDR3 has 10 amino acids. Germline lookup yields CDR1 SGHAT and CDR2 FQNNGV. The CDR3 sequence: CASTRNEQFF. As DNA, the CDR3 is TGTGCCAGCACGAGGAATGAGCAGTTCTTC.

This clonotype was seen at least ten times. The chain employs TRBV6-5 and TRBJ1-2; D remains ambiguous. CDR1 is MNHEY and CDR2 is SVGAGI in the germline V gene. The CDR3 is 17 amino acids. Deletions cut 0 bases from V and 3 bases from J, with 17 bases between. The CDR3 region is CASSYSTSRTAYYGYTF. CDR3 in DNA: TGTGCCAGCAGTTACTCGACGTCCCGGACCGCGTACTATGGCTACACCTTC.

This clonotype was seen a handful of times. V is TRBV5-1 and J is TRBJ1-4; D is unclear. CDR3 length: 16 residues. V lost 0 bases and J lost 0, with 9 bases in between. The germline gives CDR1 SGHRS, CDR2 YFSETQ. In DNA form, the CDR3 reads TGCGCCAGCAGCTTGGCCCCCGCGGCAACTAATGAAAAACTGTTTTTT. It encodes CASSLAPAATNEKLFF.

This clonotype was counted at least ten times. The rearrangement uses TRBV5-5 and TRBJ2-7; tentatively, D is TRBD1 (6 bases). With 0 bases removed from V and 0 bases from J, the gap between germline ends came to 13 bases. The length of the CDR3 is 16 residues. The germline gives CDR1 SGHKS, CDR2 YYEKEE (reference sequence). CDR3 sequence (DNA): TGTGCCAGCAGCTTGGCCCGACAGGTCCTCTCCTACGAGCAGTACTTC. Its protein product is CASSLARQVLSYEQYF.

This clonotype came up many times. The chain carries TRBV20-1 and TRBJ2-4; no reliable D call. Trimming left V 1 base short and J 1 base short, with 11 bases between. CDR1 and CDR2 (germline): DFQATT, SNEGSKA (reference sequence). This CDR3 is 15 amino acids long. DNA for the CDR3: TGCAGTGCTAGAGCGGTAGGACGGGCCAAAAACATTCAGTACTTC. Its translation: CSARAVGRAKNIQYF.

This clonotype was observed at least ten times. The V gene is TRBV27, the J gene TRBJ2-7, with TRBD1 matching over 9 bases. After removal of 4 bases from V and 2 bases from J, the junction contained 9 bases not matched to a gene. The germline gives CDR1 MNHEY, CDR2 SMNVEV (reference sequence). The CDR3 is 16 residues long. The CDR3 is CASSSRDYRGPYEQYF. Written as DNA, the CDR3 is TGTGCCAGCAGTTCGAGAGACTACAGGGGGCCCTACGAGCAGTACTTC.

There are many counts of this clonotype. J is TRBJ2-5 and V is TRBV20-1; D possibly matches TRBD1 or TRBD2 (7 bases each). Germline loops: CDR1 DFQATT, CDR2 SNEGSKA (reference sequence). The V and J ends lost 6 bases and 4 bases respectively, with 21 bases between them. CDR3 length: 15 amino acids. The CDR3 nucleotides are TGCAGTGCCAGGGGGGGGCGGGAGAGGCTAGAGACCCAGTACTTC. It translates to CSARGGRERLETQYF.

This clonotype was picked up many times. V gene TRBV27 combines with J gene TRBJ2-1; TRBD1 matches at 7 bases. Losses at the gene ends were 5 bases for V and 0 bases for J; bases not matched to a gene: 7. The CDR3 is 16 amino acids. The germline V gene encodes CDR1 MNHEY and CDR2 SMNVEV (reference sequence). In DNA, the CDR3 is TGTGCCAGCAGTCCACAGGGGCCAAGCTCCTACAATGAGCAGTTCTTC. Protein product: CASSPQGPSSYNEQFF.

The chain combines TRBV4-3 with TRBJ2-7; D is uncertain. The V and J ends lost 0 bases and 3 bases respectively, with 12 bases between them. CDR1 LGHNA and CDR2 YSLEER come from the germline V gene. CDR3 size: 15 residues. The CDR3 bases are TGCGCCAGCAGCCAAGAATTGGCCGGAGACTACGAGCAGTACTTC. It yields the protein CASSQELAGDYEQYF.

This clonotype showed up many times. The chain is built from TRBV12-3 or TRBV12-4 and TRBJ2-7, with D perhaps TRBD1 (5 bases). V was shortened by 6 bases and J by 0 bases, with 12 bases between the two germline ends. CDR3 length: 14 amino acids. In DNA form, the CDR3 reads TGTGCCAGCAGACGACAGCTTTTCTCCTACGAGCAGTACTTC. Protein sequence: CASRRQLFSYEQYF.

This clonotype was detected many times. The rearrangement uses TRBV3-1 and TRBJ2-7; possible D gene TRBD1, 6 bases. The ends were cut back, 3 bases at V and 5 bases at J, with 26 bases in the middle. The CDR3 spans 18 residues. The germline gives CDR1 LGHDT, CDR2 YNNKEL (reference sequence). CDR3 sequence reads: CASSQGLLEQGIWDEQYF. The CDR3 region has the DNA TGTGCCAGCAGCCAGGGCCTACTCGAACAGGGTATCTGGGACGAGCAGTACTTC.

This clonotype was recorded at least ten times. The chain uses TRBV5-1 and TRBJ2-5; perhaps TRBD2 as D (6 bases). The length of the CDR3 is 16 residues. CDR1 and CDR2 (germline): SGHRS, YFSETQ. The germline V and J ends were trimmed by 7 bases and 2 bases, with 21 bases remaining between them. The CDR3 protein is CASYKRDSRLQETQYF. In DNA, the CDR3 is TGCGCCAGCTACAAACGGGACTCCAGGTTGCAAGAGACCCAGTACTTC.

V is TRBV19 and J is TRBJ2-7; 7 positions match TRBD1. The junction had 3 bases not matched to a gene; V was cut back by 3 bases and J by 1 base. There are 14 residues in the CDR3. Looked up from germline, CDR1 is LNHDA and CDR2 is SQIVND (reference sequence). In DNA form, the CDR3 reads TGTGCCAGTAGTATCGGCAGGGGGTCCTACGAGCAGTACTTC. Translating it yields CASSIGRGSYEQYF.

This clonotype was seen many times. The chain couples TRBV21-1 to TRBJ1-1; no DNA check was done on the table's D call, TRBD1. TRBV21-1 is designated a pseudogene. The CDR3 contains 16 residues. The CDR3 nucleotides read TGTGCCAGCAGCCCTCACGCGGACAGGGAAAAGACTGAAGCTTTCTTT. Its protein is CASSPHADREKTEAFF.

This clonotype showed up many times. The V gene is TRBV20-1, the J gene TRBJ2-1; D is undetermined. Germline values: CDR1 DFQATT, CDR2 SNEGSKA (reference sequence). Trimming removed 0 bases from V and 0 bases from J, with 6 bases in between. This CDR3 has 14 residues. CDR3 coding DNA: TGCAGTGCTAGAGATCCCCGCTCCTACAATGAGCAGTTCTTC. It encodes CSARDPRSYNEQFF.

This clonotype was detected many times. The chain employs TRBV19 and TRBJ1-5; D is perhaps TRBD1 (5 bases). Trimming stripped 7 bases from V and 5 bases from J, with 12 bases between. Germline V gene lookup returns CDR1 LNHDA and CDR2 SQIVND (reference sequence). This CDR3 region has 13 residues. The DNA for the CDR3 is TGTGCCAGTATAGGGCAGGGTTATCAGCCCCAGCATTTT. Amino acids: CASIGQGYQPQHF. Complete variable domain (other parts from reference TRBV19 and TRBJ1-5): DGGITQSPKYLFRKEGQNVTLSCEQNLNHDAMYWYRQDPGQGLRLIYYSQIVNDFQKGDIAEGYSVSREKKESFPLTVTSAQKNPTAFYLCASIGQGYQPQHFGDGTRLSIL.

In this sample, this clonotype turned up a few times. The chain joins TRBV9 to TRBJ2-7; TRBD2 might be the D (5 bases). The CDR3 has 15 residues. The V gene lost 0 bases and the J gene lost 4 bases, with 14 bases spanning the gap. Germline V CDR1 and CDR2: SGDLS, YYNGEE. CDR3 protein: CASSVVEGWGYEQYF. The CDR3, as DNA: TGTGCCAGCAGCGTAGTAGAGGGATGGGGTTACGAGCAGTACTTC.

This clonotype was observed many times. This chain joins TRBV24-1 and TRBJ2-5, with TRBD2 identical over 7 bases. With V trimmed by 5 bases and J by 2 bases, 10 bases remained unmatched. The CDR3 runs to 16 residues. Per germline, CDR1 KGHDR and CDR2 SFDVKD. The CDR3 protein is CATSGTPGEGQETQYF. The CDR3 DNA is TGTGCCACCAGTGGAACGCCCGGGGAGGGGCAAGAGACCCAGTACTTC.

This clonotype has ten or more counts. The rearrangement joins TRBV27 to TRBJ2-1; D is ambiguous. This CDR3 is built from 14 residues. The germline V and J ends were trimmed by 2 bases and 4 bases, with 9 bases remaining between them. Germline V gene data show CDR1 as MNHEY and CDR2 as SMNVEV (reference sequence). Written as DNA, the CDR3 is TGTGCCAGCAGTTTACCCGGGTTTTACAATGAGCAGTTCTTC. Protein: CASSLPGFYNEQFF.

This clonotype was recorded at least ten times. V and J are TRBV20-1 and TRBJ2-2, with D perhaps matching TRBD1 (5 bases). The V end was cut by 2 bases, the J end by 4 bases, with 14 bases between. Germline V gene sequence: CDR1 DFQATT, CDR2 SNEGSKA (reference sequence). This CDR3 spans 15 amino acids. The CDR3 DNA reads as TGCAGTGCTAGACCCCAATGGGGCGCCACCGGGGAGCTGTTTTTT. The encoded protein is CSARPQWGATGELFF.

This clonotype was recorded at least ten times. The rearrangement joins TRBV7-9 to TRBJ1-5; D is unclear. CDR1 is SEHNR and CDR2 is FQNEAQ in the germline V gene (reference sequence). The CDR3 has 15 amino acids. V was clipped by 3 bases and J by 3 bases, with 12 bases between them. DNA for the CDR3: TGTGCCAGCAGCTTTGGGCCCTTGGACAATCAGCCCCAGCATTTT. It encodes CASSFGPLDNQPQHF.

There are many counts of this clonotype. The chain carries TRBV6-1 and TRBJ1-4; D not resolved. CDR3 length equals 13 residues. Germline V gene data show CDR1 as MNHNS and CDR2 as SASEGT. V lost 11 bases, J lost 0 bases, and 10 bases lay in between. In DNA, the CDR3 is TGTGCCGCGGGCTTAGCAACTAATGAAAAACTGTTTTTT. As protein: CAAGLATNEKLFF.

At least ten counts were recorded for this clonotype. The rearrangement joins TRBV18 to TRBJ2-1; tentatively, D is TRBD1 (6 bases). In germline, CDR1 is KGHSH, CDR2 LQKENI. V was trimmed by 3 bases and J by 6 bases, leaving 18 bases between them. This CDR3 has 16 amino acids. This chain's CDR3 is CASSPRVRGDSNEQFF. The CDR3 nucleotides read TGTGCCAGCTCACCCAGAGTCAGGGGCGATAGCAATGAGCAGTTCTTC.

This clonotype was recorded at least ten times. This rearrangement joins TRBV5-1 to TRBJ2-7, with D perhaps matching TRBD1 (5 bases). CDR3 length: 14 amino acids. Trimming shortened V by 4 bases and J by 4 bases, and 15 bases separated the two germline ends. In germline, CDR1 is SGHRS, CDR2 YFSETQ. The CDR3: CASSRNPTEYEQYF. The CDR3 DNA sequence: TGCGCCAGCAGCCGTAATCCGACAGAATACGAGCAGTACTTC.

This clonotype was counted ten times or more. This chain connects TRBV4-1 to TRBJ2-5; 13 nucleotides line up with TRBD2. The CDR3 totals 16 residues. The J segment lost 4 bases and the V segment lost 6 bases, leaving 8 bases of the junction unmatched. Germline V gene data show CDR1 as MGHRA and CDR2 as YSYEKL. CDR3 protein: CASRSGTSGKGETQYF. The CDR3 DNA reads TGCGCCAGCAGGTCCGGGACTAGCGGGAAAGGAGAGACCCAGTACTTC.